The 9 T cell receptor beta chains listed next were all sequenced from one sample in a study of blood T cell repertoires in COVID-19 (dated by TCRdb to the early 2020s). The receptor library was made with the immunoSEQ multiplex PCR assay. TCRdb provides this immuneACCESS table in a form limited to in-frame rearrangements. Some clones are lacking; in checked studies, under half of them reflect an unresolved V gene, and why the rest are absent is not known. The sample profile shows about 110,000 clones; around 89% of them were found once. In total, the top ten clones hold around 7% of the sample. Sequenced input: peripheral blood. These receptors all come from a man aged 50 to 60 with active or convalescent COVID-19.

The chain employs TRBV28 and TRBJ1-5; TRBD1 matches 7 bases. The CDR3 consists of 14 residues. In germline, CDR1 is MDHEN, CDR2 SYDVKM. With V trimmed by 10 bases and J by 2 bases, 8 bases remained unmatched. The CDR3: CATQTGLRNQPQHF. CDR3 coding DNA: TGTGCCACCCAGACAGGGCTACGCAATCAGCCCCAGCATTTT.

The J gene is TRBJ1-1, the V gene TRBV18, with D uncertain. This CDR3 region has 12 residues. V was trimmed by 6 bases and J by 7 bases, leaving 12 bases between them. The germline CDR1 and CDR2 sequences are KGHSH and LQKENI. In nucleotides, the CDR3 is TGTGCCAGCTCTTCCCGACCAGGTGAAGCTTTCTTT. Amino acid sequence: CASSSRPGEAFF.

This clone was found once. The chain uses TRBV5-1 and TRBJ2-1; 11 bases are a match to TRBD2. The CDR3 consists of 16 residues. V lost 1 base, J lost 10 bases, and 10 bases stayed unmatched. Germline-derived CDR1 and CDR2 are SGHRS and YFSETQ. The CDR3 protein is CASSLIVAGGPREQFF. In DNA form, the CDR3 reads TGCGCCAGCAGCTTGATAGTAGCGGGAGGGCCCCGGGAGCAGTTCTTC.

The V gene is TRBV7-2, the J gene TRBJ1-6, with a possible D match to TRBD1 (5 bases). Germline CDR1 SGHTA, CDR2 FQGNSA. This CDR3 contains 16 residues. Trimming shortened V by 4 bases and J by 7 bases, and 17 bases separated the two germline ends. Written as DNA, the CDR3 is TGTGCCAGCAGCTCTCAGAAGGGGCGCCCCAATTCACCCCTCCACTTT. Protein: CASSSQKGRPNSPLHF. The complete variable domain, with remaining parts taken from reference TRBV7-2 and TRBJ1-6, reads GAGVSQSPSNKVTEKGKDVELRCDPISGHTALYWYRQSLGQGLEFLIYFQGNSAPDKSGLPSDRFSAERTGGSVSTLTIQRTQQEDSAVYLCASSSQKGRPNSPLHFGNGTRLTVT.

This clone was observed a handful of times. The genes are TRBV4-2 and TRBJ2-1; TRBD2 matches 11 bases. The ends lost 4 bases at V and 8 bases at J; junction bases unmatched: 10. The germline gives CDR1 LGHNA, CDR2 YNFKEQ. This CDR3 contains 16 residues. The CDR3 DNA is TGTGCCAGCAGCCTTGTTCCGGGACTAGCGGATCATGAGCAGTTCTTC. It is translated as CASSLVPGLADHEQFF.

The chain links TRBV4-1 to TRBJ2-1; D is perhaps TRBD2 (6 bases). V lost 4 bases to trimming and J lost 0 bases, with 13 bases between them. The CDR3 totals 16 residues. Germline values: CDR1 MGHRA, CDR2 YSYEKL. This chain's CDR3 is CASSPRGKSSYNEQFF. The CDR3, as DNA: TGCGCCAGCAGCCCCCGGGGGAAAAGCTCCTACAATGAGCAGTTCTTC.

This clone was seen more than once but under ten times. The chain has TRBV4-1 and TRBJ2-7; D possibly corresponds to TRBD1 (6 bases). V lost 5 bases and J 5 bases, leaving 22 bases between the germline ends. Germline CDR1 MGHRA, CDR2 YSYEKL. This CDR3 contains 16 residues. CDR3 loop: CASSGRRGGIGDEQYF. The DNA of the CDR3 is TGCGCCAGCAGCGGCCGCAGGGGCGGAATAGGAGACGAGCAGTACTTC.

The chain carries TRBV28 and TRBJ2-1, with D tentatively TRBD2 (7 bases). Germline V CDR1 and CDR2: MDHEN, SYDVKM. Trimming left V 3 bases short and J 12 bases short, with 21 bases between. The CDR3 totals 15 residues. CDR3 in amino acids: CASSLGGAGTLRQFF. Written as DNA, the CDR3 is TGTGCCAGCAGTTTGGGGGGGGCAGGGACGCTAAGGCAGTTCTTC. The entire variable domain, with the rest obtained from reference TRBV28 and TRBJ2-1, is as follows: DVKVTQSSRYLVKRTGEKVFLECVQDMDHENMFWYRQDPGLGLRLIYFSYDVKMKEKGDIPEGYSVSREKKERFSLILESASTNQTSMYLCASSLGGAGTLRQFFGPGTRLTVL.

This chain connects TRBV19 to TRBJ2-7, with D possibly matching TRBD2 (6 bases). The germline V and J ends were trimmed by 5 bases and 6 bases, with 20 bases remaining between them. The CDR3 has 15 amino acids. Germline V gene data show CDR1 as LNHDA and CDR2 as SQIVND (reference sequence). The CDR3 is CASSGLEGIRGEQYF. CDR3 DNA sequence: TGTGCCAGTAGTGGATTGGAGGGCATTCGAGGCGAGCAGTACTTC.